This T cell receptor beta chain is drawn from a study of CD8+CD57+ T cells in acquired aplastic anemia. Genomic DNA acted as the template from which TCR beta VDJ combination and CDR3 sequence profiling were carried out. TCRdb reanalysed the reads using MiXCR and keeps one entry per CDR3 protein. The table has about 250,000 distinct CDR3 sequences, 40% to 50% seen once. The CDR3 covers 17 residues. Germline assignment: CDR1 MDHEN and CDR2 SYDVKM. Unmatched junction bases numbered 11, after V lost 3 bases and J lost 2 bases. CD8+CD57+ cell expansion, shown by flow cytometry, had occurred in the patients selected for sequencing.

The sequencing sample was made of sorted CD4+, CD8+, or CD8+CD57+ T cells (not recorded which) from PBMCs. The sequence was obtained from a human donor with aplastic anemia. The rearrangement uses TRBV28 and TRBJ2-7; 9 nucleotides match TRBD1. The CDR3 DNA reads as TGTGCCAGCAGTTTTGGTGAAGGGACAGGGACAGCCTACGAGCAGTACTTC. Protein product: CASSFGEGTGTAYEQYF.